The clone carrying this TCR beta chain has only a few counts. Antigen unknown. The data are from a study of shared clonotypes between healthy human individuals. Over several immunoSEQ plates, each subset's genomic DNA was distributed in even portions. In the authors' methods: With immunoSEQ giving junction-only sequences and no quality scores, filtering differed. Assay used: immunoSEQ multiplex PCR; TCRdb lists only in-frame clones, some missing. V, J and clone size are taken as reported in that table, and D and trimming were inferred from the DNA itself. The sample lists 300,000 to 350,000 clones; around 70% were seen once. Findings and limits, study-wide: It was anticipated that sequencing depth would influence how many clonotypes donors shared.

Germline V lookup: CDR1 LGHNA, CDR2 YNFKEQ. The CDR3 is made up of 15 amino acids. The J segment lost 5 bases and the V segment lost 2 bases, leaving 6 bases of the junction unmatched. The sequenced sample was memory CD4+ T cells sorted from blood. Subset given: CD45RA-negative fraction. The V and J genes are TRBV4-2 and TRBJ2-5; 9 bases agree with TRBD2. This TCR came from a man aged 25-45 years in good health. The DNA of the CDR3 is TGTGCCAGCAGCCAAAAGGCGGGAGGGGAGGAGACCCAGTACTTC. This translates into CASSQKAGGEETQYF.